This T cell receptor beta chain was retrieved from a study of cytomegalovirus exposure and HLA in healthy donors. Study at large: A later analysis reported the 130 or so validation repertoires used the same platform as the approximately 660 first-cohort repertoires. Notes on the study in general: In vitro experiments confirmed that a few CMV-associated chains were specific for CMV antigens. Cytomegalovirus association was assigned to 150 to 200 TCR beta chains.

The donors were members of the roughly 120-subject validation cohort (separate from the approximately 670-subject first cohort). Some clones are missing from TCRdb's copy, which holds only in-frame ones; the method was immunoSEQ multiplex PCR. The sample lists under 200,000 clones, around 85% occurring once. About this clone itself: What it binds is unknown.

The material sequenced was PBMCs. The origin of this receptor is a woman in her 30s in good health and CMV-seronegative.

As DNA, the CDR3 is TGTGCCAGCAGTGCTAGCCGGGGCGCGTATGGCTACACCTTC. It specifies CASSASRGAYGYTF. The rearrangement joins TRBV2 to TRBJ1-2, with a tentative D call TRBD1 (5 bases). Germline V CDR1 and CDR2: SNHLY, FYNNEI. The V end lost 4 bases, the J end lost 5 bases, and 14 bases lay between the germline ends. The CDR3 contains 14 residues.